What follows describes a single TCR beta chain. Unsorted PBMC contributed 250 to 350 ng DNA, about 30,000 T cell genomes, to each replicate PCR. Measured with immunoSEQ multiplex PCR; TCRdb has only the in-frame clones, and not every one. The sample lists some 530,000 clones, 65% to 85% occurring once. V lost 5 bases and J lost 1, with 8 bases in between. The CDR3 length is 13 residues. CDR1 is MNHEY and CDR2 is SMNVEV in the germline V gene (reference sequence). The source of the sample is a study of shared clonotypes between healthy human individuals. The rearrangement joins TRBV27 to TRBJ1-1; D is possibly TRBD1 (5 bases). The specimen sequenced was PBMCs. This sequence originates from a woman in her thirties or forties in good health. Some clones in this sample may be carry-over from other donors' samples. CDR3 region: CASSKTENTEAFF. CDR3 nucleotide sequence: TGTGCCAGCAGTAAGACAGAGAACACTGAAGCTTTCTTT.